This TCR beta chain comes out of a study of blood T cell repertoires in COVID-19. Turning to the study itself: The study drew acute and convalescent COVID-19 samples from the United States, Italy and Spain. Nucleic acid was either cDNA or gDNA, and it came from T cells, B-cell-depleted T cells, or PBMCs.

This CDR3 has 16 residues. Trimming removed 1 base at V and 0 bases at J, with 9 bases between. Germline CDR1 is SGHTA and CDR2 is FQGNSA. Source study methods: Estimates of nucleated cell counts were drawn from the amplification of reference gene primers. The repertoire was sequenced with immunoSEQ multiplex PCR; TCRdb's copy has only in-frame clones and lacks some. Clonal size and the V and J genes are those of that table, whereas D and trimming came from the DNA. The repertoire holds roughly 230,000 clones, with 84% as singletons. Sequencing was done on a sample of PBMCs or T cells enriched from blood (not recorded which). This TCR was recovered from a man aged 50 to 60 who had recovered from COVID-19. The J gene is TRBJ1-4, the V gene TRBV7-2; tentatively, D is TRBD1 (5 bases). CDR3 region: CASSLGQLPTNEKLFF. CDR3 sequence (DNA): TGTGCCAGCAGCTTAGGACAGTTACCAACTAATGAAAAACTGTTTTTT. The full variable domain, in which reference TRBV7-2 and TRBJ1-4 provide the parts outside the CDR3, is GAGVSQSPSNKVTEKGKDVELRCDPISGHTALYWYRQSLGQGLEFLIYFQGNSAPDKSGLPSDRFSAERTGGSVSTLTIQRTQQEDSAVYLCASSLGQLPTNEKLFFGSGTQLSVL.